These T cell receptor beta chains were read from a single sample in a study of blood T cell repertoires in COVID-19. The table came from immunoSEQ multiplex PCR; TCRdb's copy has only in-frame clones and leaves some out. The sample lists approximately 130,000 clones; around four fifths were seen once. The sequenced sample consisted of peripheral blood. Every receptor here comes from a man older than 75 with acute or convalescent COVID-19. Both conserved end residues are part of each CDR3.

V gene	J gene	CDR3 protein
TRBV12-3/TRBV12-4	TRBJ1-3	CASTDKAGNTIYF
TRBV15	TRBJ2-2	CATSRVRGSGELFF
TRBV6-2/TRBV6-3	TRBJ1-2	CASSYSIQGYGYTF
TRBV9	TRBJ1-3	CASSVGTGSGNTIYF
TRBV2	TRBJ2-3	CASNSAGGGTDTQYF
TRBV7-2	TRBJ2-7	CASSLQPGGWHF
TRBV7-2	TRBJ2-2	CASSLARNLPTGELFF
TRBV2	TRBJ1-1	CASSPTGVGSAFF
TRBV28	TRBJ1-5	CASSLWQGSNQPQHF
TRBV5-1	TRBJ2-3	CASSSPADTQYF
TRBV5-4	TRBJ2-7	CASSNPGTRVSSEQYF
TRBV6-5	TRBJ2-7	CASSYPTGGGYEQYF
TRBV6-2/TRBV6-3	TRBJ1-5	CASSYPGTGNQPQHF
TRBV2	TRBJ1-1	CASSPTGYTEAFF
TRBV7-9	TRBJ1-6	CASSQTGISPLHF
TRBV7-2	TRBJ1-1	CASSPRQVRNTEAFF
TRBV10-3	TRBJ2-1	CAIQAGGTGNNEQFF
TRBV7-2	TRBJ2-4	CASSLGGMGASIQYF
TRBV6-5	TRBJ1-5	CASRGTGSQPQHF
TRBV5-1	TRBJ2-2	CASSLVQGGSGELFF
TRBV6-6	TRBJ1-1	CASSNQGVQTEAFF
TRBV2	TRBJ1-5	CASSYSTVPNQPQHF
TRBV28	TRBJ2-1	CASRSSGTGMNEQFF
TRBV11-2	TRBJ1-4	CASSHRFRTETTNEKLFF
TRBV19	TRBJ2-1	CASSIGARGLSNEQFF
TRBV6-5	TRBJ2-5	CASSYGSLAGGSQYF
TRBV15	TRBJ1-6	CATQGNWVSPLHF
TRBV2	TRBJ1-4	CASRMTVIGEKLFF
TRBV5-1	TRBJ1-2	CASSAGTGNYGYTF
TRBV19	TRBJ2-3	CASSPQPYTDTQYF
TRBV7-9	TRBJ1-5	CASSTGQGGQPQHF
TRBV7-2	TRBJ2-1	CASSSASGWSSYNEQFF
TRBV9	TRBJ2-5	CASSVAGGWETQYF
TRBV5-1	TRBJ2-7	CASSFGQGSSYEQYF
TRBV7-6	TRBJ2-3	CASSPQESDTQYF
TRBV6-5	TRBJ1-6	CASSQREGSYSPLHF
TRBV7-9	TRBJ2-3	CASAPSPPDRGLGDTQYF
TRBV30	TRBJ2-5	CAWRPPGRGGETQYF
TRBV3-1/TRBV3-2	TRBJ2-1	CASSQAVYLEQFF
TRBV6-5	TRBJ1-6	CASRQTGLDSPLHF
TRBV3-1/TRBV3-2	TRBJ2-3	CASSQDRGIAGNTDTQYF
TRBV6-5	TRBJ2-2	CAVAENTGELFF
TRBV9	TRBJ1-4	CASSVGGSINEKLFF
TRBV5-1	TRBJ2-1	CASSLRIRGSDNEQFF
TRBV11-3	TRBJ2-1	CASSWGTGTYNEQFF
TRBV2	TRBJ2-7	CASSVLGAAYEQYF
TRBV19	TRBJ2-2	CASRKTGQNTGELFF
TRBV19	TRBJ1-1	CASSSHLNSEAFF
TRBV11-3	TRBJ1-6	CASSPPAPGQGEGNSPLHF
TRBV7-9	TRBJ2-7	CASSFAGGRYEQYF
TRBV7-3	TRBJ1-1	CASSLGGLRNTEAFF
TRBV6-6	TRBJ2-2	CASSWTGTPNAGELFF
TRBV3-1/TRBV3-2	TRBJ1-4	CASSQIGTDNEKLFF
TRBV13	TRBJ2-3	CASSIRDRGWDTQYF
TRBV19	TRBJ2-5	CASSPGQGGETQYF